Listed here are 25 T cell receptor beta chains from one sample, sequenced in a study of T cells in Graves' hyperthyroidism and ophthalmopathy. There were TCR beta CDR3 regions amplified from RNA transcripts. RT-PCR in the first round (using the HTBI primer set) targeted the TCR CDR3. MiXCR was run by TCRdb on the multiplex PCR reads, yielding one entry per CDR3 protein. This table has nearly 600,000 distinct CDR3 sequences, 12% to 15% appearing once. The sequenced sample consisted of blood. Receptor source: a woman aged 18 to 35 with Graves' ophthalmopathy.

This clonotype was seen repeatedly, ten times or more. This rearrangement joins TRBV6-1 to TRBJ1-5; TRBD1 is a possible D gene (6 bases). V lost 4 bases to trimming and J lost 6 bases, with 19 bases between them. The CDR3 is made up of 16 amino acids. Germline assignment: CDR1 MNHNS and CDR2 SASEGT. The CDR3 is CASSGGGGGAGQPQHF. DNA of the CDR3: TGTGCCAGCAGTGGAGGAGGGGGGGGGGCTGGTCAGCCCCAGCATTTT.

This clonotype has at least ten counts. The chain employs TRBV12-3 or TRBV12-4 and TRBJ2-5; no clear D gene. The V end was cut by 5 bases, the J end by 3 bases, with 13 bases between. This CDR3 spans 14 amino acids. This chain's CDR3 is CASSQPPAKETQYF. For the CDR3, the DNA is TGTGCCAGCAGTCAACCCCCCGCGAAAGAGACCCAGTACTTC.

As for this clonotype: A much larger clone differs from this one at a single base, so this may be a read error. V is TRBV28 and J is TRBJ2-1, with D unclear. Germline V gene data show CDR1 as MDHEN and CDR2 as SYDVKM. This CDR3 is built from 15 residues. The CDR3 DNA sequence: TGTGCCGGCAGCACTGATACTTTTAGTTACAATGAGCAGTTCTTC. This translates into CAGSTDTFSYNEQFF.

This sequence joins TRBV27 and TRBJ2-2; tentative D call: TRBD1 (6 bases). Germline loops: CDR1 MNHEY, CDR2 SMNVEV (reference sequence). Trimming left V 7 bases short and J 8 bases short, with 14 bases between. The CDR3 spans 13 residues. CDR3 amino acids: CASMRGTEGELFF. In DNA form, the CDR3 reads TGTGCCAGCATGAGGGGGACGGAAGGGGAGCTGTTTTTT.

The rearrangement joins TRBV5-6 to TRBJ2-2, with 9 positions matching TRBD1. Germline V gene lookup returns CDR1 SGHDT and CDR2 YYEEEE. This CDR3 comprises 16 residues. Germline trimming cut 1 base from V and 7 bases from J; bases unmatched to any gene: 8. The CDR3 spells CASSLLYRGQIGELFF. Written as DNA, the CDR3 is TGTGCCAGCAGCTTGCTGTACAGGGGGCAAATCGGGGAGCTGTTTTTT.

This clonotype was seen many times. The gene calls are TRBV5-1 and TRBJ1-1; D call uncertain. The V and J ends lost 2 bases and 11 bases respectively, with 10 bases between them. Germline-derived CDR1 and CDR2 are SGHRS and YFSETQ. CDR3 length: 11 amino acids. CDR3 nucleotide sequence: TGCGCCAGCAGCTTAGACGAGAGGGCTTTCTTT. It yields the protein CASSLDERAFF.

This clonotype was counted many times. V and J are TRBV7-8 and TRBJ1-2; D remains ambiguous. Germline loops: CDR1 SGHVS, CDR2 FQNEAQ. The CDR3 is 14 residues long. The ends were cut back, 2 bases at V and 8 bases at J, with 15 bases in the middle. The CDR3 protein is CASSLLRHTGGYTF. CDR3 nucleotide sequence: TGTGCCAGCAGCTTATTGAGGCACACGGGGGGCTACACCTTC.

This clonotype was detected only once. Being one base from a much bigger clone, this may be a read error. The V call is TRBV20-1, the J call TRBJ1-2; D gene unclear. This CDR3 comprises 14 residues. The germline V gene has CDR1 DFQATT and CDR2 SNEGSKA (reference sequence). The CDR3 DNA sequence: TGCAGTGCTATTCCAGGAGGACCTAACTGTGGCTACACCTTC. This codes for CSAIPGGPNCGYTF.

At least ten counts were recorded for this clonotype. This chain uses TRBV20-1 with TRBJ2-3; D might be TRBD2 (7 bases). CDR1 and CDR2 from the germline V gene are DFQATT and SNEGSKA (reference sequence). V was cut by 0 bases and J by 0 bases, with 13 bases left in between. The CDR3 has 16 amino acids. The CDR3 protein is CSAREGRGGSTDTQYF. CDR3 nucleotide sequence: TGCAGTGCTAGAGAGGGGAGGGGGGGCAGCACAGATACGCAGTATTTT.

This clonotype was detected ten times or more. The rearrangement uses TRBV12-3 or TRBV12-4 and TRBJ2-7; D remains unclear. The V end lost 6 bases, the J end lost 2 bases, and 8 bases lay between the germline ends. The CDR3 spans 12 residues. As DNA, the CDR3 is TGTGCCAGCAGGGAACAGACCTACGAGCAGTACTTC. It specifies CASREQTYEQYF.

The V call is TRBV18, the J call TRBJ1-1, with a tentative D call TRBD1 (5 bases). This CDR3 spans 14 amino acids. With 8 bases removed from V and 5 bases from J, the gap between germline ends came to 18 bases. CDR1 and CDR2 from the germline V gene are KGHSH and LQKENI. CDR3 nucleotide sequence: TGTGCCAGCGCCCCCCCCGCAGACAGTACTGAAGCTTTCTTT. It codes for CASAPPADSTEAFF.

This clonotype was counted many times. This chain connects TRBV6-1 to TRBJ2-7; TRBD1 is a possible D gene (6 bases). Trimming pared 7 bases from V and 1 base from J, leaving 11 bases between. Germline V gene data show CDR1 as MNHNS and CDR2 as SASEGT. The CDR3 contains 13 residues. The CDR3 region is CASTRTESYEQYF. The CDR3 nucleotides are TGTGCCAGCACCAGGACAGAATCCTACGAGCAGTACTTC.

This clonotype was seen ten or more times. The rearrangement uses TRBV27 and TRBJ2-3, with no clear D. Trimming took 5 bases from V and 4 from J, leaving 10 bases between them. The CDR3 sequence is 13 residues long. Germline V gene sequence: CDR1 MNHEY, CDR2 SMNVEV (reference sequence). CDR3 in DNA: TGTGCCAGCAGTCCATTTCGGGCAGATACGCAGTATTTT. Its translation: CASSPFRADTQYF.

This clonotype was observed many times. The CDR3 reads CASAPGQVYGYTF. Written as DNA, the CDR3 is TGTGCCAGCGCCCCGGGACAGGTCTATGGCTACACCTTC. V is TRBV18 and J is TRBJ1-2, with TRBD1 matching over 8 bases. Trimming took 8 bases from V and 4 from J; bases not matched to a gene: 6. The V gene's germline CDR1 is KGHSH and CDR2 LQKENI. The CDR3 is 13 amino acids. Full variable domain (outside the CDR3, taken from reference TRBV18 and TRBJ1-2): NAGVMQNPRHLVRRRGQEARLRCSPMKGHSHVYWYRQLPEEGLKFMVYLQKENIIDESGMPKERFSAEFPKEGPSILRIQQVVRGDSAAYFCASAPGQVYGYTFGSGTRLTVV.

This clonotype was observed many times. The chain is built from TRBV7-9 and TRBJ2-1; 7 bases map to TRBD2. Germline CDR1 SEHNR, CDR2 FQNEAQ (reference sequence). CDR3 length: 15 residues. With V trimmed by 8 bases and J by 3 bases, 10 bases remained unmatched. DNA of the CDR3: TGTGCCAGCGGTGTGGCGGGAGAGTACTACAATGAGCAGTTCTTC. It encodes CASGVAGEYYNEQFF. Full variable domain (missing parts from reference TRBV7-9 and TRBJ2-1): DTGVSQNPRHKITKRGQNVTFRCDPISEHNRLYWYRQTLGQGPEFLTYFQNEAQLEKSRLLSDRFSAERPKGSFSTLEIQRTEQGDSAMYLCASGVAGEYYNEQFFGPGTRLTVL.

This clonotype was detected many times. CDR3 loop: CASGTTELPFQETQYF. The CDR3 DNA reads as TGTGCTAGTGGCACTACAGAACTACCTTTCCAAGAGACCCAGTACTTC. This chain connects TRBV12-5 to TRBJ2-5; the D is unclear. Looked up from germline, CDR1 is LGHNT and CDR2 is FRNRAP. V dropped 6 bases and J dropped 1 base, with 18 bases sitting between them. The CDR3 is 16 amino acids.

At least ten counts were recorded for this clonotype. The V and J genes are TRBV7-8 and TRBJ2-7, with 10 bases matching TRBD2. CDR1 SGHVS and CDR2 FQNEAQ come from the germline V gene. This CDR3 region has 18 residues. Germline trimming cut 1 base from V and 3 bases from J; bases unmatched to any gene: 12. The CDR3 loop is CASSLGGTLAGEGYEQYF. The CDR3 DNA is TGTGCCAGCAGCTTAGGGGGAACTCTAGCGGGAGAGGGCTACGAGCAGTACTTC.

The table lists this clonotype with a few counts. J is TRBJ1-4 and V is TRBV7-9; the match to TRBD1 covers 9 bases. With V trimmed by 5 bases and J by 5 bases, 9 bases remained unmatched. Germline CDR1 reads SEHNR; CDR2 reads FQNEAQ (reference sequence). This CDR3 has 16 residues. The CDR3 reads CASSPGIGQGNEKLFF. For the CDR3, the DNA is TGTGCCAGCAGCCCAGGAATCGGACAGGGGAATGAAAAACTGTTTTTT.

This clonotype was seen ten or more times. CDR3 nucleotide sequence: TGTGCCAGCAGGACGGGGACTAGCGGGAGTAATGAGCAGTTCTTC. It translates to CASRTGTSGSNEQFF. This chain connects TRBV2 to TRBJ2-1, with 14 nucleotides matching TRBD2. V dropped 6 bases and J dropped 7; count of bases not matched to a gene: 5. This CDR3 is built from 15 residues. Germline V gene sequence: CDR1 SNHLY, CDR2 FYNNEI.

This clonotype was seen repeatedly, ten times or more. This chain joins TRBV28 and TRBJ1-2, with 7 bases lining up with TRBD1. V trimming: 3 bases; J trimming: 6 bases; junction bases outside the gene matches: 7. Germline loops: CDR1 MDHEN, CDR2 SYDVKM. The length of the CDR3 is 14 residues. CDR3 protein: CASSFPSGQDGYTF. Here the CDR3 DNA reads TGTGCCAGCAGTTTTCCCTCCGGACAGGATGGCTACACCTTC.

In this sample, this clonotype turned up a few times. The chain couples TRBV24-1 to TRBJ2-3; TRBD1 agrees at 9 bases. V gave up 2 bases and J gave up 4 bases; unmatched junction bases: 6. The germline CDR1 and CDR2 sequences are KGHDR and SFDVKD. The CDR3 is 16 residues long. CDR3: CATSDYQDRGADTQYF. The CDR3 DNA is TGTGCCACCAGTGATTACCAGGACAGGGGCGCAGATACGCAGTATTTT.

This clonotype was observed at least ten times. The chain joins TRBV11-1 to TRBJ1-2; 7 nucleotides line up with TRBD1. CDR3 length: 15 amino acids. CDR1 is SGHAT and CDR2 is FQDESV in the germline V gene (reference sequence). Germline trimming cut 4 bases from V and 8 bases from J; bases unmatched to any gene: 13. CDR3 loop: CASSSGQGGYGGYTF. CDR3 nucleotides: TGTGCCAGCAGCTCCGGCCAGGGGGGCTACGGCGGCTACACCTTC. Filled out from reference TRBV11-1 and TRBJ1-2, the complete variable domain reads EAEVAQSPRYKITEKSQAVAFWCDPISGHATLYWYRQILGQGPELLVQFQDESVVDDSQLPKDRFSAERLKGVDSTLKIQPAELGDSAMYLCASSSGQGGYGGYTFGSGTRLTVV.

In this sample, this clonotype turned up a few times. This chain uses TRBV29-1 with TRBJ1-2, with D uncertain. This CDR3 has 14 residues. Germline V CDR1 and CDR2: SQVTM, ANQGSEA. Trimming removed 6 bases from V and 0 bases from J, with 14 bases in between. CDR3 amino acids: CSVPAGTTNYGYTF. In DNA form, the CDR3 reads TGCAGCGTCCCGGCGGGTACTACTAACTATGGCTACACCTTC.

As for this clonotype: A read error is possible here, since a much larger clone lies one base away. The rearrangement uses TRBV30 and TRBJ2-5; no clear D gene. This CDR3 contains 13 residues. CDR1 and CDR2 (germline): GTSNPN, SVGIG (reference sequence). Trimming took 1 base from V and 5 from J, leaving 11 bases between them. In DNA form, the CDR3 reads TGTGCCTGGAGTGGTGGAGTCGCGGAGACCCAGTACTTC. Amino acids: CAWSGGVAETQYF.

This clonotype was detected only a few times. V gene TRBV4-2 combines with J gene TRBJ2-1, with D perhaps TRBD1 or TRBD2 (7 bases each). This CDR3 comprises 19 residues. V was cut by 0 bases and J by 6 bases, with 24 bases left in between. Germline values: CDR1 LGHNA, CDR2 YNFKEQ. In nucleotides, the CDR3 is TGTGCCAGCAGCCAAGAAGGGGGAGGGGGCGACGGTCTTGTCAATGAGCAGTTCTTC. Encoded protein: CASSQEGGGGDGLVNEQFF.